This T cell receptor beta chain is from a study of vaccination and CD4 T cells after COVID-19 (dated by TCRdb to between 2020 and 2023). Regarding the research as a whole: Every convalescent patient had a positive nasal swab PCR test for SARS-CoV-2, with mild disease in nine or ten patients and severe disease in one. For stimulating the cultures, overlapping spike peptide pools were used, derived from SARS-CoV-2 as well as from the common cold coronaviruses HCoV-NL63, HCoV-OC43 and HCoV-229E. Post-vaccine blood samples were collected a median of about 66 days after the second vaccine dose, ranging from about 14 to 241 days. As controls, cultures received a CEFX viral epitope pool (the positive control), an HIV-1 Nef peptide pool (the negative control), or no peptide at all. Post-COVID blood samples from convalescent patients were collected a median of roughly 100 days after diagnosis, with a range of 35 to 161 days. In ten to eleven COVID-19 convalescent patients and a few infection-naive healthy vaccine recipients, the spike-specific CD4+ TCR repertoire before mRNA vaccination was compared with the repertoire after mRNA vaccination. Each participant got two doses of either the Pfizer-BioNTech BNT162b2 vaccine (n=8) or the Moderna mRNA-1273 vaccine (n=2). In the convalescent cohort there were six males and four females, among whom were two Hispanic individuals, seven Caucasians, two Asians and one multiracial person. Broad study findings and their caveats: Among the post-vaccine SARS-CoV-2-reactive clones in convalescent patients, a median 86.3% showed up only after vaccination, which suggests vaccine-specific priming. Of the vaccine-specific clones in convalescent patients, 304 of 307, or nearly all, reacted only to SARS-CoV-2 spike and did not cross-react with common cold coronaviruses. The median count of SARS-CoV-2-reactive clonotypes went up from 20 to 25 after infection to 38 after vaccination, although the change was not significant. Only a relatively small number of convalescent patients were included in the study, and early timepoints following natural infection were not analyzed.

This clonotype has more than one count but fewer than ten. The specificity of this receptor is unknown. There are no base qualities to consult, and no much larger clone falls within one base. Counted from cysteine to phenylalanine, this CDR3 has 13 amino acids. Only the CDR3 portion is preserved as DNA: 39 bases, with reading frame beginning at the first base. Via the germline V gene (reference sequence), CDR1 is LNHNV and CDR2 YYDKDF. Cut back by 1 base and 1 base, the V and J ends lie 4 bases apart. The protocol used for the library was PCR. At the Johns Hopkins FTIC core, DNA from the cultured CD4+ T cells underwent TCR sequencing with the Oncomine TCR Beta short-read assay. The QIAamp micro DNA kit was used to extract genomic DNA from the cultured CD4+ T cells. Oncomine TCR Beta libraries made from cultured CD4+ T cells were pooled using unique dual indexes and sequenced on an Illumina iSeq 100. Turning to the authors' computational methods: Non-productive sequences were removed, and CDR3s that did not start with C, did not end with F or W, or were shorter than 7 amino acids were discarded. The MANAFEST web application was used to identify antigen-specific clonotypes by comparing peptide-stimulated wells against reference wells and other culture wells. To be called positive, a clone needed an FDR below 0.05, an odds ratio above 5, and a productive frequency above 0.1% in at least two of three replicate wells. Cross-reactive clonotypes were defined as significantly expanded in both SARS-CoV-2 spike wells and at least one common cold coronavirus spike condition. Similarity between CDR3 sequences was evaluated in R version 3.6.1 using Levenshtein distances (stringdist) and unrooted phylogenetic trees (ape). The public sequencing data were trimmed at Q25 with fastp and processed into clonotypes with MiXCR by TCRdb, which kept only in-frame beta chains. Each CDR3 protein gets just one entry, which takes the most common genes and DNA from the rows behind it. In this record, the V and J calls reflect TCRdb's handling and not the investigators' own analysis. This sample has 7,500 to 9,500 distinct CDR3 sequences in its table, and more than 50% of those were observed once. The ten largest clones represent about 20% of the sample.

Reading the label with the study, this specimen's treatment or condition is: approximately nine-day PBMC culture with coronavirus spike peptide pools or control peptides (ViraFEST assay). To expand antigen-specific T cells with peptide pools and then pick out the expanded clonotypes through TCR sequencing, the study relied on the ViraFEST assay. Positive SARS-CoV-2 PCR tests in the convalescent patients dated from March to December 2020, before Alpha, Beta and Delta variants emerged in the United States. Each well held 2.2 million or so PBMCs cultured in IMDM containing roughly 5.4% human AB serum and approximately 10 IU/ml IL-2, with 9 to 10 ug/ml peptide pools added. Half of the culture medium was replaced with fresh IL-2-containing medium on days 3 and 7. After less than 12 days of culture, CD4+ T cells were isolated by negative selection using the EasySep CD4+ T cell isolation kit. Ficoll-Paque Plus gradient centrifugation was used to isolate PBMCs from whole blood, and the isolated PBMCs were then either used fresh or cryopreserved at -140C. Each culture condition was generally run in triplicate wells.

The material sequenced was cultured CD4+ T cells from blood, taken after SARS-CoV-2 vaccination. This chain is built from TRBV15 and TRBJ1-1, with the D segment identity uncertain. This sequence was found in a human donor with COVID-19. The bases read TGTGCCACCAGCAGAGGACCGAACACTGAAGCTTTCTTT. This codes for CATSRGPNTEAFF. Reference TRBV15 and TRBJ1-1 genes cover what lies past the CDR3, so the full variable domain is DAMVIQNPRYQVTQFGKPVTLSCSQTLNHNVMYWYQQKSSQAPKLLFHYYDKDFNNEADTPDNFQSRRPNTSFCFLDIRSPGLGDTAMYLCATSRGPNTEAFFGQGTRLTVV.